The TCR beta chain under discussion was sequenced for a study of immune evolution from preneoplasia to lung adenocarcinoma. On this clone: Its antigen remains unknown.

Sequencing was performed with immunoSEQ multiplex PCR; in TCRdb, only in-frame clones are kept and a portion is missing. This table holds several thousand clones, around 73% found once. Whole-study results and caveats: Normal lung had the highest top T cell clone frequencies. Later-stage lesions seemingly showed higher T cell density and diversity than normal lung.

Germline V lookup: CDR1 SQVTM, CDR2 ANQGSEA. V was pared by 6 bases and J by 8 bases, with 16 bases between. The CDR3 consists of 12 residues. The J gene is TRBJ1-2, the V gene TRBV29-1, with D perhaps matching TRBD1 (6 bases). The TCR comes from a person aged 50-75 years with lung adenocarcinoma. The sequenced sample consisted of FFPE normal lung tissue adjacent to the tumor. For the CDR3, the DNA is TGCAGCGTAGCGGACAGCGCCAAGGGCTACACCTTC. Translation: CSVADSAKGYTF.